The rows below give T cell receptor beta chains drawn from one sample of a study of T cell responses to AZD1222 COVID-19 vaccine. Clones were sequenced by immunoSEQ multiplex PCR, and TCRdb holds only the in-frame ones, with some missing. The table includes some 180,000 clones, 85% to 95% detected once. This specimen was peripheral blood, taken on day 0 of AZD1222 vaccination. These receptor sequences come from an adult in good health. CDR3s include the opening cysteine and the closing phenylalanine or tryptophan. D genes are given only for firm matches. Size is omitted from some rows. Given values are once, few, many or a class for expanded clones.

D gene: NA
V gene: TRBV7-9
J gene: TRBJ1-2
clone size: once
CDR3 protein: CALLGGVDYGYTF
CDR3 DNA: TGTGCCCTCCTCGGGGGGGTCGACTATGGCTACACCTTC

D gene: TRBD1
V gene: TRBV4-1
J gene: TRBJ1-1
clone size: NA
CDR3 protein: CASSLHPPEDRGRYTEAFF
CDR3 DNA: TGCGCCAGCAGCCTCCATCCCCCAGAGGACAGGGGGAGGTACACTGAAGCTTTCTTT

D gene: NA
V gene: TRBV28
J gene: TRBJ2-7
clone size: NA
CDR3 protein: CASSSAEFHLREQYF
CDR3 DNA: TGTGCCAGCAGTTCAGCAGAGTTCCATCTACGAGAACAGTACTTC

D gene: NA
V gene: TRBV28
J gene: TRBJ1-4
clone size: NA
CDR3 protein: CASSLVGQGLEKLFF
CDR3 DNA: TGTGCCAGCAGTTTAGTCGGGCAGGGGCTAGAAAAACTGTTTTTT

D gene: NA
V gene: TRBV5-6
J gene: TRBJ2-3
clone size: once
CDR3 protein: CASSTLTGTDTQYF
CDR3 DNA: TGTGCCAGCAGCACCCTCACTGGCACAGATACGCAGTATTTT

D gene: NA
V gene: TRBV6-5
J gene: TRBJ2-7
clone size: NA
CDR3 protein: CASSLRHTYEQYF
CDR3 DNA: TGTGCCAGCAGTTTGAGACATACCTACGAGCAGTACTTC

D gene: NA
V gene: TRBV5-1
J gene: TRBJ2-2
clone size: NA
CDR3 protein: CASSLRPGKEAGELFF
CDR3 DNA: TGCGCCAGCAGCTTGCGCCCTGGGAAAGAGGCCGGGGAGCTGTTTTTT

D gene: NA
V gene: TRBV11-2
J gene: TRBJ2-7
clone size: NA
CDR3 protein: CASSLDRPSYYEQYF
CDR3 DNA: TGTGCCAGCAGCTTAGATCGTCCCAGTTACTACGAGCAGTACTTC

D gene: NA
V gene: TRBV28
J gene: TRBJ2-7
clone size: NA
CDR3 protein: CASSFRPDNTYEQYF
CDR3 DNA: TGTGCCAGCAGTTTCCGGCCAGATAATACCTACGAGCAGTACTTC

D gene: NA
V gene: TRBV7-9
J gene: TRBJ2-7
clone size: NA
CDR3 protein: CASSSDYREQYF
CDR3 DNA: TGTGCCAGCAGCAGTGACTACCGCGAGCAGTACTTC

D gene: NA
V gene: TRBV14
J gene: TRBJ1-6
clone size: NA
CDR3 protein: CASSARQLPNSPLHF
CDR3 DNA: TGTGCCAGCAGCGCCCGACAGCTACCTAATTCACCCCTCCACTTT

D gene: NA
V gene: TRBV12-5
J gene: TRBJ2-2
clone size: NA
CDR3 protein: CASHPGANTGELFF
CDR3 DNA: TGTGCTAGCCACCCGGGTGCGAACACCGGGGAGCTGTTTTTT

D gene: NA
V gene: TRBV19
J gene: TRBJ1-5
clone size: NA
CDR3 protein: CASSIRVNQPQHF
CDR3 DNA: TGTGCCAGTAGTATCAGGGTCAATCAGCCCCAGCATTTT

D gene: NA
V gene: TRBV5-4
J gene: TRBJ2-1
clone size: NA
CDR3 protein: CASSLAAELSYNEQFF
CDR3 DNA: TGTGCCAGCAGCTTGGCGGCAGAGCTCTCCTACAATGAGCAGTTCTTC

D gene: TRBD2
V gene: TRBV6-1
J gene: TRBJ2-1
clone size: NA
CDR3 protein: CASSEPSAGGPYEQFF
CDR3 DNA: TGTGCCAGCAGTGAGCCTTCAGCGGGGGGGCCTTATGAGCAGTTCTTC

D gene: NA
V gene: TRBV6-6
J gene: TRBJ1-2
clone size: NA
CDR3 protein: CASRGGADYGYTF
CDR3 DNA: TGTGCCAGCAGGGGGGGGGCAGACTATGGCTACACCTTC

D gene: NA
V gene: TRBV7-9
J gene: TRBJ1-5
clone size: once
CDR3 protein: CASSLDGPRNQPQHF
CDR3 DNA: TGTGCCAGCAGCTTAGACGGACCGAGGAATCAGCCCCAGCATTTT

D gene: NA
V gene: TRBV9
J gene: TRBJ2-7
clone size: NA
CDR3 protein: CASSVDQGPYEQYF
CDR3 DNA: TGTGCCAGCAGCGTAGACCAGGGCCCGTACGAGCAGTACTTC

D gene: NA
V gene: TRBV6-5
J gene: TRBJ1-4
clone size: NA
CDR3 protein: CASSYSTAQKGEKLFF
CDR3 DNA: TGTGCCAGCAGTTACTCGACGGCCCAGAAGGGTGAAAAACTGTTTTTT

D gene: TRBD1
V gene: TRBV27
J gene: TRBJ2-3
clone size: NA
CDR3 protein: CASRDDRAVSTDTQYF
CDR3 DNA: TGTGCCAGCAGAGACGACAGGGCCGTTAGCACAGATACGCAGTATTTT

D gene: TRBD2
V gene: TRBV7-9
J gene: TRBJ2-7
clone size: NA
CDR3 protein: CASSSSGGSSYEQYF
CDR3 DNA: TGTGCCAGCAGTTCAAGCGGGGGGTCCTCCTACGAGCAGTACTTC

D gene: TRBD1
V gene: TRBV10-3
J gene: TRBJ1-2
clone size: NA
CDR3 protein: CAISPGQGNYGYTF
CDR3 DNA: TGTGCCATCAGTCCGGGACAGGGGAACTATGGCTACACCTTC

D gene: NA
V gene: TRBV12-3/TRBV12-4
J gene: TRBJ2-3
clone size: NA
CDR3 protein: CASRRDLTDTQYF
CDR3 DNA: TGTGCCAGCAGACGGGACCTCACAGATACGCAGTATTTT

D gene: NA
V gene: TRBV5-1
J gene: TRBJ1-1
clone size: NA
CDR3 protein: CASSLQGNTEAFF
CDR3 DNA: TGCGCCAGCAGCTTGCAGGGGAACACTGAAGCTTTCTTT

D gene: NA
V gene: TRBV7-9
J gene: TRBJ2-1
clone size: NA
CDR3 protein: CASSFGDEQFF
CDR3 DNA: TGTGCCAGCAGCTTCGGGGATGAGCAGTTCTTC

D gene: TRBD1
V gene: TRBV5-6
J gene: TRBJ1-3
clone size: NA
CDR3 protein: CASSTRQGSSGNTIYF
CDR3 DNA: TGTGCCAGCAGCACCAGACAGGGCAGCTCTGGAAACACCATATATTTT

D gene: TRBD2
V gene: TRBV28
J gene: TRBJ2-5
clone size: NA
CDR3 protein: CASRRSGRAETQYF
CDR3 DNA: TGTGCCAGCAGGAGATCCGGGAGGGCAGAGACCCAGTACTTC

D gene: TRBD1
V gene: TRBV19
J gene: TRBJ2-2
clone size: NA
CDR3 protein: CASSPGQGTMFF
CDR3 DNA: TGTGCCAGTAGTCCGGGACAGGGTACGATGTTTTTT

D gene: NA
V gene: TRBV2
J gene: TRBJ1-6
clone size: NA
CDR3 protein: CASMAITYYYNSPLHF
CDR3 DNA: TGTGCCAGCATGGCCATCACCTACTACTATAATTCACCCCTCCACTTT

D gene: NA
V gene: TRBV7-6
J gene: TRBJ1-3
clone size: NA
CDR3 protein: CASSLERQGTGNTIYF
CDR3 DNA: TGTGCCAGCAGCTTAGAACGTCAGGGGACTGGAAACACCATATATTTT

D gene: NA
V gene: TRBV3-1/TRBV3-2
J gene: TRBJ2-1
clone size: NA
CDR3 protein: CASSQDGGTPNEQFF
CDR3 DNA: TGTGCCAGCAGCCAAGACGGAGGGACTCCCAATGAGCAGTTCTTC

D gene: NA
V gene: TRBV7-8
J gene: TRBJ2-5
clone size: NA
CDR3 protein: CASSRGREETQYF
CDR3 DNA: TGTGCCAGCAGTAGGGGCAGGGAAGAGACCCAGTACTTC

D gene: NA
V gene: TRBV12-3/TRBV12-4
J gene: TRBJ1-1
clone size: once
CDR3 protein: CASSLRVNTEAFF
CDR3 DNA: TGTGCCAGCAGTTTACGAGTGAACACTGAAGCTTTCTTT

D gene: NA
V gene: TRBV7-2
J gene: TRBJ1-5
clone size: NA
CDR3 protein: CASSFPNQPQHF
CDR3 DNA: TGTGCCAGCAGCTTCCCCAATCAGCCCCAGCATTTT

D gene: NA
V gene: TRBV12-3/TRBV12-4
J gene: TRBJ1-2
clone size: NA
CDR3 protein: CASSPRGSDGYTF
CDR3 DNA: TGTGCCAGCAGCCCGAGGGGGTCGGACGGCTACACCTTC

D gene: TRBD1
V gene: TRBV12-3/TRBV12-4
J gene: TRBJ1-2
clone size: NA
CDR3 protein: CASSRGQGYGYTF
CDR3 DNA: TGTGCCAGCAGTCGTGGACAGGGCTATGGCTACACCTTC

D gene: NA
V gene: TRBV18
J gene: TRBJ2-5
clone size: NA
CDR3 protein: CASSPERGGQETQYF
CDR3 DNA: TGTGCCAGCTCACCAGAAAGGGGCGGACAAGAGACCCAGTACTTC

D gene: NA
V gene: TRBV13
J gene: TRBJ1-1
clone size: once
CDR3 protein: CASSLNRHTEAFF
CDR3 DNA: TGTGCCAGCAGCTTGAACCGGCACACTGAAGCTTTCTTT

D gene: NA
V gene: TRBV11-2
J gene: TRBJ1-1
clone size: NA
CDR3 protein: CASSLATGMSTEAFF
CDR3 DNA: TGTGCCAGCAGCTTAGCAACAGGGATGAGCACTGAAGCTTTCTTT

D gene: NA
V gene: TRBV6-5
J gene: TRBJ1-6
clone size: NA
CDR3 protein: CASTMGRTYNSPLHF
CDR3 DNA: TGTGCCAGCACAATGGGGAGGACCTATAATTCACCCCTCCACTTT

D gene: TRBD1
V gene: TRBV19
J gene: TRBJ1-1
clone size: once
CDR3 protein: CASKSRPGQGGTEAFF
CDR3 DNA: TGTGCCAGTAAGAGTCGACCGGGACAGGGAGGCACTGAAGCTTTCTTT

D gene: NA
V gene: TRBV19
J gene: TRBJ1-5
clone size: NA
CDR3 protein: CASSPFYGSNQPQHF
CDR3 DNA: TGTGCCAGTAGCCCCTTTTACGGGAGCAATCAGCCCCAGCATTTT

D gene: NA
V gene: TRBV5-1
J gene: TRBJ2-2
clone size: NA
CDR3 protein: CASSLEGITGELFF
CDR3 DNA: TGCGCCAGCAGCTTGGAGGGGATAACCGGGGAGCTGTTTTTT

D gene: NA
V gene: TRBV19
J gene: TRBJ1-2
clone size: NA
CDR3 protein: CASRPRGGYGYTF
CDR3 DNA: TGTGCCAGTAGGCCCAGGGGCGGCTATGGCTACACCTTC

D gene: TRBD2
V gene: TRBV15
J gene: TRBJ2-1
clone size: once
CDR3 protein: CATSRVTAGVYEQFF
CDR3 DNA: TGTGCCACCAGCAGAGTTACAGCGGGGGTGTATGAGCAGTTCTTC